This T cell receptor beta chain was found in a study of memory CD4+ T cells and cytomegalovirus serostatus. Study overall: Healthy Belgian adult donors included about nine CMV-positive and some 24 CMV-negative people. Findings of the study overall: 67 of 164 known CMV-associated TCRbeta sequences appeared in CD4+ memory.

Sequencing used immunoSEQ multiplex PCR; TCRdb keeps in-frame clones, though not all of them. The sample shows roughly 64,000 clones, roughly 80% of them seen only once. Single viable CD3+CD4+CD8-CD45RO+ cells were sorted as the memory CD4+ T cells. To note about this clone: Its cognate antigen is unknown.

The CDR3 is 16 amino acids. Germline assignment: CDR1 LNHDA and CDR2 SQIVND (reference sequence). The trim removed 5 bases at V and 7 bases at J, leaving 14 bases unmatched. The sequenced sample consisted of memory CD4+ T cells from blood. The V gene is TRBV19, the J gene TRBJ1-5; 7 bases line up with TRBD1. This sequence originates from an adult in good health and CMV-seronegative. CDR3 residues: CASSLQPGQRNQPQHF. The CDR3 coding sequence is TGTGCCAGTAGTTTACAACCGGGACAGCGTAACCAGCCCCAGCATTTT.